The next 27 T cell receptor beta chains were all read from a single sample in a study of blood T cell repertoires in COVID-19. Method: immunoSEQ multiplex PCR; TCRdb's copy keeps in-frame clones and lacks some. The data hold roughly 120,000 clones, with 60% to 80% observed a single time. The sequenced sample was peripheral blood. Receptors were obtained from a woman of 80 years or more with active or convalescent COVID-19.

The V and J genes are TRBV29-1 and TRBJ2-5, with D unclear. Germline V gene data show CDR1 as SQVTM and CDR2 as ANQGSEA. There are 13 residues in the CDR3. The V end was cut by 3 bases, the J end by 1 base, with 9 bases between. CDR3: CSVERHLQETQYF. DNA of the CDR3: TGCAGCGTTGAGAGGCACCTCCAAGAGACCCAGTACTTC.

The genes are TRBV27 and TRBJ2-1; a weak D match, TRBD2 (6 bases). The CDR3 extends over 16 amino acids. Germline values: CDR1 MNHEY, CDR2 SMNVEV (reference sequence). V gave up 3 bases and J gave up 8 bases, with 20 bases separating them. CDR3 nucleotide sequence: TGTGCCAGCAGTTTTATTTTAACTAGCAGACGGTATGAGCAGTTCTTC. This encodes CASSFILTSRRYEQFF.

The rearrangement joins TRBV7-2 to TRBJ2-3; D is ambiguous. The V end lost 4 bases, the J end lost 0 bases, and 20 bases lay between the germline ends. The CDR3 is made up of 18 amino acids. The germline CDR1 and CDR2 sequences are SGHTA and FQGNSA. The CDR3 sequence is CASSSKERTTRSTDTQYF. CDR3 nucleotide sequence: TGTGCCAGCAGCTCCAAGGAGAGAACGACCAGAAGCACAGATACGCAGTATTTT.

V gene TRBV5-1 combines with J gene TRBJ2-1; D ambiguous. Trimming took off 0 bases at V and 4 bases at J, with 8 bases between the two ends. The CDR3 has 14 residues. Germline CDR1 is SGHRS and CDR2 is YFSETQ. The DNA for the CDR3 is TGCGCCAGCAGCTTGGACAGCCGATACAATGAGCAGTTCTTC. Amino acids: CASSLDSRYNEQFF. Based on the CDR3 plus reference TRBV5-1 and TRBJ2-1, the full variable domain is KAGVTQTPRYLIKTRGQQVTLSCSPISGHRSVSWYQQTPGQGLQFLFEYFSETQRNKGNFPGRFSGRQFSNSRSEMNVSTLELGDSALYLCASSLDSRYNEQFFGPGTRLTVL.

The J gene is TRBJ1-4, the V gene TRBV7-6; the match to TRBD1 covers 7 bases. The CDR3 sequence is 16 residues long. Germline-derived CDR1 and CDR2 are SGHVS and FNYEAQ. V lost 6 bases to trimming and J lost 6 bases; unmatched junction nucleotides: 13. CDR3 in amino acids: CASSPGQPGVDEKLFF. In DNA form, the CDR3 reads TGTGCCAGCAGTCCGGGACAGCCCGGTGTAGATGAAAAACTGTTTTTT.

The chain uses TRBV2 and TRBJ1-5; possibly TRBD1 for D (6 bases). The CDR3 is made up of 15 amino acids. Germline V CDR1 and CDR2: SNHLY, FYNNEI. Trimming stripped 6 bases from V and 4 bases from J, with 16 bases between. The CDR3: CASRAATGGNQPQHF. CDR3 sequence (DNA): TGTGCCAGCAGGGCCGCGACAGGAGGAAATCAGCCCCAGCATTTT.

This chain connects TRBV18 to TRBJ1-1; 9 nucleotides match TRBD1. CDR1 and CDR2 from the germline V gene are KGHSH and LQKENI. This CDR3 region has 15 residues. V lost 3 bases to trimming and J lost 4 bases; unmatched junction nucleotides: 6. The CDR3 loop is CASSPATGGSTEAFF. As DNA, the CDR3 is TGTGCCAGCTCACCCGCGACAGGGGGAAGCACTGAAGCTTTCTTT.

This sequence joins TRBV11-2 and TRBJ2-1; possibly TRBD2 for D (6 bases). The V and J ends lost 3 bases and 2 bases respectively, with 17 bases between them. Germline values: CDR1 SGHAT, CDR2 FQNNGV. The CDR3 consists of 17 residues. The CDR3 here is CASSFLSWRGTYNEQFF. The CDR3 DNA is TGTGCCAGCAGCTTTCTTTCTTGGCGGGGAACCTACAATGAGCAGTTCTTC.

This chain connects TRBV7-9 to TRBJ1-5; tentatively, D is TRBD1 (6 bases). CDR1 is SEHNR, CDR2 FQNEAQ, per germline (reference sequence). V was cut by 2 bases and J by 6 bases, with 8 bases left in between. The CDR3 spans 13 residues. The CDR3 coding sequence is TGTGCCAGCAGCTTACAGGGGACTCAGCCCCAGCATTTT. It is translated as CASSLQGTQPQHF.

This sequence joins TRBV5-1 and TRBJ1-3, with D unclear. Germline V gene lookup returns CDR1 SGHRS and CDR2 YFSETQ. The CDR3 spans 15 residues. V dropped 0 bases and J dropped 4 bases, with 11 bases sitting between them. CDR3 DNA: TGCGCCAGCAGCTTGGGGGCCCAATCGGGAAACACCATATATTTT. Protein sequence: CASSLGAQSGNTIYF.

The V gene is TRBV2, the J gene TRBJ2-5; 11 bases map to TRBD2. This CDR3 region has 15 residues. Trimming took 1 base from V and 3 from J; bases not matched to a gene: 1. Looked up from germline, CDR1 is SNHLY and CDR2 is FYNNEI. CDR3 nucleotide sequence: TGTGCCAGCAGTGAAGTACTAGCGGGAGAAGAGACCCAGTACTTC. This gives the protein CASSEVLAGEETQYF.

The gene calls are TRBV30 and TRBJ1-1, with D possibly matching TRBD1 (6 bases). The V end lost 2 bases, the J end lost 10 bases, and 17 bases lay between the germline ends. CDR1 is GTSNPN, CDR2 SVGIG, per germline (reference sequence). The CDR3 loop spans 13 amino acids. CDR3 nucleotides: TGTGCCTGGAGTTCAGGGGCGTGGGGTAGAGCTTTCTTT. It encodes CAWSSGAWGRAFF.

The rearrangement uses TRBV5-5 and TRBJ1-1; maybe TRBD1 (5 bases). This CDR3 has 14 residues. CDR1 SGHKS and CDR2 YYEKEE come from the germline V gene (reference sequence). The ends were cut back, 2 bases at V and 2 bases at J, with 10 bases in the middle. Here the CDR3 DNA reads TGTGCCAGCAGCTTCAGGAGGGGAAACACTGAAGCTTTCTTT. As protein: CASSFRRGNTEAFF.

The chain couples TRBV19 to TRBJ2-3; 7 bases align to TRBD2. Trimming removed 2 bases from V and 0 bases from J; junction bases left unmatched: 2. The CDR3 loop spans 15 amino acids. CDR1 is LNHDA and CDR2 is SQIVND in the germline V gene (reference sequence). The CDR3 loop reads CASSILAASTDTQYF. The CDR3 nucleotides are TGTGCCAGTAGTATACTAGCGGCTAGCACAGATACGCAGTATTTT.

The J gene is TRBJ2-1, the V gene TRBV11-3; TRBD2 might be the D (5 bases). This CDR3 region has 14 residues. Germline values: CDR1 SGHNT, CDR2 YENEEA. Trimming cost V 2 bases and J 9 bases, with 14 bases left between them. In DNA form, the CDR3 reads TGTGCCAGCAGCTTACTAGCTGCGGACGGTGAGCAGTTCTTC. It is translated as CASSLLAADGEQFF.

This chain links TRBV18 with TRBJ2-3; the D is unclear. V lost 5 bases to trimming and J lost 6 bases, with 12 bases between them. Germline loops: CDR1 KGHSH, CDR2 LQKENI. CDR3 length: 13 residues. CDR3 in amino acids: CASSSSPRDTQYF. Here the CDR3 DNA reads TGTGCCAGCTCATCTTCCCCTCGGGATACGCAGTATTTT.

The J gene is TRBJ2-1, the V gene TRBV5-1, with D unresolved. The CDR3 length is 12 residues. Deletions cut 5 bases from V and 6 bases from J, with 9 bases between. The V gene's germline CDR1 is SGHRS and CDR2 YFSETQ. CDR3 amino acids: CASSRYGNEQFF. The CDR3 DNA reads TGCGCCAGCAGTCGGTACGGCAATGAGCAGTTCTTC.

V is TRBV20-1 and J is TRBJ1-5; D uncertain. Germline V gene sequence: CDR1 DFQATT, CDR2 SNEGSKA (reference sequence). Trimming removed 3 bases at V and 6 bases at J, with 9 bases between. This CDR3 region has 12 residues. As DNA, the CDR3 is TGCAGTGCTAGTAGGCCGGGTCAGCCCCAGCATTTT. Protein product: CSASRPGQPQHF.

V gene TRBV28 combines with J gene TRBJ1-4; D ambiguous. The CDR3 totals 14 residues. The V and J ends lost 3 bases and 0 bases respectively, with 5 bases between them. Germline V lookup: CDR1 MDHEN, CDR2 SYDVKM. The DNA for the CDR3 is TGTGCCAGCAGTTTTTTCGCAACTAATGAAAAACTGTTTTTT. The encoded protein is CASSFFATNEKLFF.

This clone has a handful of counts. The chain combines TRBV29-1 with TRBJ2-3, with 10 bases identical to TRBD2. The CDR3 length is 17 residues. The germline CDR1 and CDR2 sequences are SQVTM and ANQGSEA. V shed 7 bases and J 6 bases; nucleotides not matched to a gene: 19. The CDR3 protein is CSADGLAGVPLRDTQYF. CDR3 nucleotides: TGCAGCGCCGACGGTCTAGCGGGAGTACCCCTGCGGGATACGCAGTATTTT.

The chain is built from TRBV5-4 and TRBJ2-5; 9 positions agree with TRBD1. In germline, CDR1 is SGHNT, CDR2 YYREEE (reference sequence). Trimming at V came to 4 bases and at J to 4 bases, leaving 11 bases not matched to a gene. The CDR3 is made up of 16 amino acids. CDR3 bases: TGTGCCAGCAGCACCGGACAGGGGTCAGGGCTAGAGACCCAGTACTTC. It yields the protein CASSTGQGSGLETQYF.

The V gene is TRBV3-1 (or the pseudogene TRBV3-2), the J gene TRBJ2-7; 12 bases match TRBD2. CDR1 is LGHDT and CDR2 is YNNKEL in the germline V gene (reference sequence). The CDR3 totals 22 residues. After removal of 5 bases from V and 1 base from J, the junction contained 24 bases not matched to a gene. CDR3 in DNA: TGTGCCAGCAGCGGACTAGCGGGAAATCATACCGCCACCAGGCAAGCATCCTACGAGCAGTACTTC. This gives the protein CASSGLAGNHTATRQASYEQYF.

The V gene is TRBV2, the J gene TRBJ1-4; 7 nucleotides align to TRBD1. From germline, CDR1 is SNHLY and CDR2 FYNNEI. V was pared by 6 bases and J by 7 bases, with 5 bases of the junction left unmatched. The CDR3 sequence is 13 residues long. The CDR3, as DNA: TGTGCCAGCAGGGAAAACAGGGGTGAAAAACTGTTTTTT. This translates into CASRENRGEKLFF.

The chain couples TRBV2 to TRBJ1-1; 9 bases are a match to TRBD1. CDR3 size: 16 residues. Germline CDR1 is SNHLY and CDR2 is FYNNEI. The V and J ends lost 5 bases and 0 bases, in that order; junction bases with no gene match: 7. The CDR3 reads CASSFGTGRLNTEAFF. Here the CDR3 DNA reads TGTGCCAGCAGTTTTGGGACAGGGAGATTGAACACTGAAGCTTTCTTT.

The DNA of the CDR3 is TGCGCCAGCAGCCCCCAGCTAGTCGGGGCAGATACGCAGTATTTT. Its translation: CASSPQLVGADTQYF. V gene TRBV5-1 combines with J gene TRBJ2-3; D is possibly TRBD2 (5 bases). Between the trimmed V and J ends, which lost 4 bases and 4 bases, there was a span of 16 bases. CDR1 is SGHRS and CDR2 is YFSETQ in the germline V gene. This CDR3 has 15 residues.

This chain connects TRBV4-2 to TRBJ2-3; weak D call: TRBD2 (6 bases). CDR3 length: 16 amino acids. Trimming removed 1 base at V and 5 bases at J, with 16 bases between. Germline CDR1 and CDR2: LGHNA and YNFKEQ. As DNA, the CDR3 is TGTGCCAGCAGCCAAGGGTCGACTAGTCGGGGAGATACGCAGTATTTT. Protein: CASSQGSTSRGDTQYF.

The chain uses TRBV4-1 and TRBJ2-1; D is unclear. The V and J ends lost 4 bases and 2 bases respectively, with 9 bases between them. The CDR3 is 14 amino acids. Per the germline V gene, CDR1 is MGHRA and CDR2 is YSYEKL. CDR3 DNA sequence: TGCGCCAGCAGCCCCTCCCCCCCCTACAATGAGCAGTTCTTC. Amino acid sequence: CASSPSPPYNEQFF.